This T cell receptor beta chain emerged from a study of long-term antiretroviral therapy in people with HIV. Study observations and caveats: HIV repertoires covered narrower CDR3 length ranges than controls did.

With survey level as its setting, the immunoSEQ assay was v3.0. Method: immunoSEQ multiplex PCR; TCRdb's copy keeps in-frame clones and lacks some. The sample holds more than 15,000 clones, 60% to 85% seen once. V was pared by 6 bases and J by 6 bases, with 15 bases between. The CDR3 has 13 residues. Looked up from germline, CDR1 is KGHSH and CDR2 is LQKENI. Every HIV-positive participant received treatment in the United States. Of note for this clone: Its target is not known.

The sample in question was unsorted PBMCs, obtained 2.9 years after starting antiretroviral therapy. The TCR comes from a woman aged 25 to 45 with HIV. The chain combines TRBV18 with TRBJ2-7; D ambiguous. The CDR3 nucleotides read TGTGCCAGCTCTCAGGAGAGAACGGGCGAGCAGTACGTC. Its translation is CASSQERTGEQYV.